A single sample is the source of the 13 T cell receptor beta chains below, sequenced in a study of T-cell memory formation after mild COVID-19. One entry per CDR3 protein, called by TCRdb with MiXCR from the 5' RACE reads. The table lists approximately 300,000 distinct CDR3 sequences, roughly 8% of them singletons, with approximately 22% in the top ten. The sample taken for sequencing was PBMCs or a T cell subset sorted from them (not recorded which). Receptors were obtained from a man aged 18 to 29 who had mild COVID-19 (a few samples of this study predate the infection). Cell type and time point are not known.

The CDR3 protein is CASSPRARGGSSYEQYV. The CDR3 DNA follows: TGTGCCAGCAGCCCACGAGCGCGGGGGGGAAGCTCCTACGAGCAGTACGTC. This sequence joins TRBV9 and TRBJ2-7, with 9 bases fitting TRBD2. The CDR3 spans 17 residues. V lost 4 bases to trimming and J lost 0 bases; unmatched junction nucleotides: 11. Germline lookup yields CDR1 SGDLS and CDR2 YYNGEE.

The J gene is TRBJ2-7, the V gene TRBV27, with D unresolved. There are 15 residues in the CDR3. V was cut by 2 bases and J by 3 bases, with 14 bases left in between. Germline V gene sequence: CDR1 MNHEY, CDR2 SMNVEV (reference sequence). The CDR3 nucleotides are TGTGCCAGCAGTTTAAAGTGGGTCATAGGCTACGAGCAGTACTTC. Protein: CASSLKWVIGYEQYF.

This clonotype was picked up many times. V is TRBV7-9 and J is TRBJ2-7, with D uncertain. CDR3 length equals 11 residues. The germline V gene encodes CDR1 SEHNR and CDR2 FQNEAQ (reference sequence). V was trimmed by 2 bases and J by 7 bases, leaving 6 bases between them. CDR3 DNA sequence: TGTGCCAGCAGCTTACTCGCAGAGCAGTACTTC. Protein: CASSLLAEQYF. Filled out from reference TRBV7-9 and TRBJ2-7, the complete variable domain reads DTGVSQNPRHKITKRGQNVTFRCDPISEHNRLYWYRQTLGQGPEFLTYFQNEAQLEKSRLLSDRFSAERPKGSFSTLEIQRTEQGDSAMYLCASSLLAEQYFGPGTRLTVT.

This clonotype was picked up a small number of times. This chain links TRBV6-5 with TRBJ1-2; D uncertain. V was clipped by 6 bases and J by 1 base, with 12 bases between them. CDR3 length equals 14 residues. Germline loops: CDR1 MNHEY, CDR2 SVGAGI. CDR3 sequence reads: CASRKSGVNYGYTF. In DNA, the CDR3 is TGTGCCAGCAGGAAGTCAGGCGTTAACTATGGCTACACCTTC.

This sequence joins TRBV5-6 and TRBJ2-7; 12 positions agree with TRBD2. V shed 4 bases, J shed 3 bases, and the junction held 8 bases outside the gene matches. The CDR3 is made up of 16 amino acids. Germline values: CDR1 SGHDT, CDR2 YYEEEE. This chain's CDR3 is CASSPIGTSGLYEQYF. For the CDR3, the DNA is TGTGCCAGCAGCCCAATTGGGACTAGCGGGCTCTACGAGCAGTACTTC.

This clonotype was seen a few times. The V call is TRBV27, the J call TRBJ1-1; possibly TRBD1 for D (5 bases). Germline CDR1 MNHEY, CDR2 SMNVEV (reference sequence). The CDR3 is 12 residues long. Trimming left V 5 bases short and J 4 bases short, with 8 bases between. The CDR3 DNA reads TGTGCCAGCAGTCAGGGAGCCACTGAAGCTTTCTTT. Its protein is CASSQGATEAFF.

This clonotype was detected a few times. This rearrangement joins TRBV3-1 to TRBJ2-2, with 8 nucleotides matching TRBD1. V dropped 5 bases and J dropped 6; count of bases not matched to a gene: 8. Per germline, CDR1 LGHDT and CDR2 YNNKEL (reference sequence). This CDR3 is 15 amino acids long. In DNA, the CDR3 is TGTGCCAGCAGCGGGAGACAGGGGATTCCCGGGGAGCTGTTTTTT. Encoded protein: CASSGRQGIPGELFF.

This clonotype was observed at least ten times. The chain employs TRBV7-9 and TRBJ2-3; D is unclear. In germline, CDR1 is SEHNR, CDR2 FQNEAQ (reference sequence). V was pared by 2 bases and J by 2 bases, with 14 bases between. There are 16 residues in the CDR3. The CDR3: CASSLLTLVYTDTQYF. In nucleotides, the CDR3 is TGTGCCAGCAGCTTACTGACACTCGTTTACACAGATACGCAGTATTTT.

This clonotype came up many times. The chain carries TRBV5-1 and TRBJ1-6, with TRBD1 matching 8 bases. With V trimmed by 3 bases and J by 8 bases, 7 bases remained unmatched. The germline V gene has CDR1 SGHRS and CDR2 YFSETQ. The CDR3 extends over 15 amino acids. The CDR3 coding sequence is TGCGCCAGCAGCTCCTCACAGGGGGACCATTCACCCCTCCACTTT. It is translated as CASSSSQGDHSPLHF.

The rearrangement links TRBV4-2 to TRBJ2-4; weak D call: TRBD2 (7 bases). CDR3 length equals 16 residues. Germline V gene data show CDR1 as LGHNA and CDR2 as YNFKEQ. V lost 0 bases and J 7 bases, leaving 16 bases between the germline ends. The DNA of the CDR3 is TGTGCCAGCAGCCAAGATTCTGACACGGGGGGCAACATTCAGTACTTC. Residues: CASSQDSDTGGNIQYF.

This clonotype appeared many times. CDR3 in amino acids: CASSAGPLRGQFF. CDR3 coding DNA: TGTGCCAGCAGCGCCGGACCCCTACGGGGGCAGTTCTTC. The chain employs TRBV7-3 and TRBJ2-1, with D tentatively TRBD2 (5 bases). This CDR3 has 13 residues. Per germline, CDR1 SGHTA and CDR2 FQGTGA. V gave up 5 bases and J gave up 12 bases, with 17 bases separating them.

This clonotype came up many times. This chain connects TRBV20-1 to TRBJ2-7; TRBD2 agrees at 7 bases. CDR1 and CDR2 (germline): DFQATT, SNEGSKA (reference sequence). V lost 5 bases and J lost 6; bases outside the gene matches: 13. The CDR3 is 14 amino acids. As DNA, the CDR3 is TGCAGTGCTCCGATAGCGGGCTACGCCGGCGAGCAGTACTTC. As protein: CSAPIAGYAGEQYF.

This clonotype was counted between two and nine times. The V gene is TRBV11-2, the J gene TRBJ1-3; unclear D gene. V lost 5 bases and J 1 base, leaving 9 bases between the germline ends. Germline CDR1 SGHAT, CDR2 FQNNGV. This CDR3 is built from 14 residues. This CDR3 reads CASSIARSGNTIYF. The DNA of the CDR3 is TGTGCCAGCAGCATAGCCAGATCTGGAAACACCATATATTTT.